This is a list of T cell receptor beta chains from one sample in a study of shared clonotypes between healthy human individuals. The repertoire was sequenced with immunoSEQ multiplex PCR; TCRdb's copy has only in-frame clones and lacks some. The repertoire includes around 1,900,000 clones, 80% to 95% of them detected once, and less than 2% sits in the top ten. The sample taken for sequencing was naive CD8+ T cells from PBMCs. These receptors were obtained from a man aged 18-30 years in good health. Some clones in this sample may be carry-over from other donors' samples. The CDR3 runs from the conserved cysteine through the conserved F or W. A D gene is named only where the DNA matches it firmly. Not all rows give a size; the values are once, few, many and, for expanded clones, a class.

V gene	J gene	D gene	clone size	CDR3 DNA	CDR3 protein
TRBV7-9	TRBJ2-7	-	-	TGTGCCAGCAGCTTTGGAGTTCGGGAGCAGTACTTC	CASSFGVREQYF
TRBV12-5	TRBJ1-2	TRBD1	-	TGTGCTAGTGGTTGGGGGACAGGGACTAACTATGGCTACACCTTC	CASGWGTGTNYGYTF
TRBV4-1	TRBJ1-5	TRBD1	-	TGCGCCAGCAGCCAAGTTTATGGGACAGCCAGAGGACCCCAGCATTTT	CASSQVYGTARGPQHF
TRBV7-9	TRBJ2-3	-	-	TGTGCCAGCAGAAACAGGGAGGCAGATACGCAGTATTTT	CASRNREADTQYF
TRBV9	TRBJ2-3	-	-	TGTGCCAGCAGCGTTAGCGGAGAAGTCACAGATACGCAGTATTTT	CASSVSGEVTDTQYF
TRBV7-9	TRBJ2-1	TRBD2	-	TGTGCCAGCAGCTTGGCAGCGGGAGGGAGCAATGAGCAGTTCTTC	CASSLAAGGSNEQFF
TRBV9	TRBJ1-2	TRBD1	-	TGTGCCAGCAGCGGAGGGTCGACAGGGGCCTATGGCTACACCTTC	CASSGGSTGAYGYTF
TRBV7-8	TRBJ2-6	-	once	TGTGCCAGCAGCCTGGACCCGGCAGTAGGGGCCAACGTCCTGACTTTC	CASSLDPAVGANVLTF
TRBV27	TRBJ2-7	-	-	TGTGCCAGCAGTTTACTCCCGGGAGCGGTCTACGAGCAGTACTTC	CASSLLPGAVYEQYF
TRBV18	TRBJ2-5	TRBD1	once	TGTGCCAGCTCACTTGCCGGGACAGGGGGACTACAAGAGACCCAGTACTTC	CASSLAGTGGLQETQYF
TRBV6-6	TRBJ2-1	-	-	TGTGCCAGCAGGGAGGCCACCAACTCCTACAATGAGCAGTTCTTC	CASREATNSYNEQFF
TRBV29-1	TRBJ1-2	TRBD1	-	TGCAGCGTCGTGGGACAGGGGGCCCATGGCTACACCTTC	CSVVGQGAHGYTF
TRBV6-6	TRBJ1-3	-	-	TGTGCCAGCCAGGGAAACACCATATATTTT	CASQGNTIYF
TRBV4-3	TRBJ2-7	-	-	TGCGCCAGCAGCCAAGGGGCAGGAACCTACGAGCAGTACTTC	CASSQGAGTYEQYF
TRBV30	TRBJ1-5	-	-	TGTGCCTGGAGTTTTCAGGGGAAAAATCAGCCCCAGCATTTT	CAWSFQGKNQPQHF
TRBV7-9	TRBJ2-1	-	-	TGTGCCAGCAGCCCCTCGTGGGCCGATGAGCAGTTCTTC	CASSPSWADEQFF
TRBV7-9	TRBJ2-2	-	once	TGTGCCAGCAGCTTAGCAGGAGGGGGCGTCGCCGGGGAGCTGTTTTTT	CASSLAGGGVAGELFF
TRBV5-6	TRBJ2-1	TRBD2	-	TGTGCCAGCAGCTTGGCCGACCTAGCGGGGCATTTCTTC	CASSLADLAGHFF
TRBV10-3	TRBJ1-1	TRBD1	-	TGTGCCATCAGTGAGTCCGCCAGGGGGGGTTTGGACACTGAAGCTTTCTTT	CAISESARGGLDTEAFF
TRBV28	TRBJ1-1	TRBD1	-	TGTGCCAGCAGCCCCCAGGGGGCAAGTGTTGAAGCTTTCTTT	CASSPQGASVEAFF
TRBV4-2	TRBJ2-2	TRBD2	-	TGTGCCAGCTGGGGAGGGGCCGGGGAGCTGTTTTTT	CASWGGAGELFF
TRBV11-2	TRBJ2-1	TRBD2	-	TGTGCCAGCAGCTTAGGGCTAGCGGGAGGGCCGCAGTTCTTC	CASSLGLAGGPQFF
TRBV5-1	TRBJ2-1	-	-	TGCGCCAGCAGCTTGGGACCCTACGAAGGCACGGACAATGAGCAGTTCTTC	CASSLGPYEGTDNEQFF
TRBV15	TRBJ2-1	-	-	TGTGCCACCAGCGGGGGGCTCTCCTACAATGAGCAGTTCTTC	CATSGGLSYNEQFF
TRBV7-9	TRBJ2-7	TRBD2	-	TGTGCCAGCAGCCCCACGGGACTAGCGTACGAGCAGTACTTC	CASSPTGLAYEQYF
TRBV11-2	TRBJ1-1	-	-	TGTGCCAGCAGCTTAGTACCCCGAGCAGCTACAACTGAAGCTTTCTTT	CASSLVPRAATTEAFF
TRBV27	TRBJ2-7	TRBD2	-	TGTGCCAGCAGTTTAAAGATCTCCCTCGGGAGGGCCCCTTACGAGCAGTACTTC	CASSLKISLGRAPYEQYF
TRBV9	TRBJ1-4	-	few	TGTGCCAGCAGCGTAGGGCAGAATTACGACCCTAATGAAAAACTGTTTTTT	CASSVGQNYDPNEKLFF
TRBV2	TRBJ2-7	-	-	TGTGCCAGCAGGGAGGGCCCCTCGGGGGAGTGGTACGAGCAGTACTTC	CASREGPSGEWYEQYF
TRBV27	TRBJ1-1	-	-	TGTGCCAGCAGTCCGGTAGGTGCAGGGGCCACTGAAGCTTTCTTT	CASSPVGAGATEAFF
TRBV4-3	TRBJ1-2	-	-	TGCGCCAGACCATACTATCAGGGTCCGGAGGAGGGCTACACCTTC	CARPYYQGPEEGYTF
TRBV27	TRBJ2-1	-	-	TGTGCCAGCAGACATACGACTAGCTCCTACAATGAGCAGTTCTTC	CASRHTTSSYNEQFF
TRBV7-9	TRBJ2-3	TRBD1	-	TGTGCCAGCAGCTCCACCCAGACAGGGTACCCAGATACGCAGTATTTT	CASSSTQTGYPDTQYF
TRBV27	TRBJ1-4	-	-	TGTGCCATTAAAAAGGGGGGGCCAGGAGAAAAACTGTTTTTT	CAIKKGGPGEKLFF
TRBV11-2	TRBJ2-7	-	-	TGTGCCAGCAGTACCTCGGCCTCCTACGAGCAGTACTTC	CASSTSASYEQYF
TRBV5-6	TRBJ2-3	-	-	TGTGCCAGCAGCTTGCTGGCAGATACGCAGTATTTT	CASSLLADTQYF
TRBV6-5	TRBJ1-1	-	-	TGTGCCAGCAATCCAGGACGGTTGAACACTGAAGCTTTCTTT	CASNPGRLNTEAFF
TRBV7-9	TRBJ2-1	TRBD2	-	TGTGCCAGCAGCTCCTTAGCGGGAGTCTCCTACAATGAGCAGTTCTTC	CASSSLAGVSYNEQFF
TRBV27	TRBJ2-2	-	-	TGTGCCAGCAGCCTGCACACCGGGGAGCTGTTTTTT	CASSLHTGELFF
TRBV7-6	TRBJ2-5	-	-	TGTGCCAGCAGCGCCCGCAGACCGGGAGAGACCCAGTACTTC	CASSARRPGETQYF
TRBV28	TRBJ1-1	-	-	TGTGCCAGCAGTTTACGGGTTAGGAACACTGAAGCTTTCTTT	CASSLRVRNTEAFF
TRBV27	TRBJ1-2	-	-	TGTGCCAGCAGGCCATGGACAGACTATGGCTACACCTTC	CASRPWTDYGYTF
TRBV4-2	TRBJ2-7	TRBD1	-	TGTGCCAGCAGCCAAGAAAGACAGGGATACGAGCAGTACTTC	CASSQERQGYEQYF
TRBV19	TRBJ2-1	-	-	TGTGCCAGTAGTATAGATCGGGCGGGGGCAATGAGGAATGAGCAGTTCTTC	CASSIDRAGAMRNEQFF
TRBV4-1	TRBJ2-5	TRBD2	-	TGCGCCAGCAGCCGGAGGATGGGAGCGGGAGAAGAGACCCAGTACTTC	CASSRRMGAGEETQYF
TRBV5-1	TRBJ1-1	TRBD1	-	TGCGCCAGCAGCTTGACGGGACAGGGGGACGAGAACACTGAAGCTTTCTTT	CASSLTGQGDENTEAFF